Shown below are 28 T cell receptor beta chains from a single sample sequenced in a study of a mutant IDH1 vaccine in newly diagnosed glioma. Sequencing used immunoSEQ multiplex PCR; TCRdb keeps in-frame clones, though not all of them. Among 120,000 or so clones listed, roughly 78% were seen once. Specified time point: week 11, during vaccination. Vaccinated patients received 300 ug of mutant IDH1 20-mer peptide per dose, with topical imiquimod. Their cognate antigens are unknown. This specimen was PBMCs, taken from a glioma patient whose treatment included an IDH1 peptide vaccine. The receptors were sampled from a middle-aged man with glioma.

V and J are TRBV29-1 and TRBJ2-3; 9 bases line up with TRBD1. Trimming at V came to 5 bases and at J to 1 base, leaving 10 bases not matched to a gene. The CDR3 runs to 16 residues. CDR1 is SQVTM, CDR2 ANQGSEA, per germline. The CDR3 reads CSVPTGGDWRTDTQYF. As DNA, the CDR3 is TGCAGCGTTCCCACAGGGGGCGACTGGCGCACAGATACGCAGTATTTT.

J is TRBJ1-5 and V is TRBV6-5, with D possibly TRBD1 on 6 matching bases. Germline V gives CDR1 MNHEY, CDR2 SVGAGI. The CDR3 length is 12 residues. V was shortened by 7 bases and J by 5 bases, with 9 bases between the two germline ends. The CDR3 DNA reads as TGTGCCAGCACCGAGGGGGATCAGCCCCAGCATTTT. Its translation: CASTEGDQPQHF.

This rearrangement joins TRBV11-1 to TRBJ1-1; TRBD1 might be the D (6 bases). Trimming took 8 bases from V and 4 from J, leaving 14 bases between them. The CDR3 is 13 residues long. The germline CDR1 and CDR2 sequences are SGHAT and FQDESV (reference sequence). CDR3 DNA: TGTGCCAGCCGGGGTCAGGGGATCACTGAAGCTTTCTTT. This encodes CASRGQGITEAFF.

About this clone itself: This may arise from a read error, as a much more abundant clone is one base away. The chain links TRBV5-6 to TRBJ2-5, with TRBD2 matching over 8 bases. CDR1 is SGHDT, CDR2 YYEEEE, per germline. The CDR3 covers 14 residues. V lost 1 base and J lost 4; bases outside the gene matches: 3. CDR3 nucleotides: TGTGCCAGCAGCTTGCCGGGGGGGCGAGAGACCCAGTACTTC. Translated: CASSLPGGRETQYF. Full variable domain (outside the CDR3, taken from reference TRBV5-6 and TRBJ2-5): DAGVTQSPTHLIKTRGQQVTLRCSPKSGHDTVSWYQQALGQGPQFIFQYYEEEERQRGNFPDRFSGHQFPNYSSELNVNALLLGDSALYLCASSLPGGRETQYFGPGTRLLVL.

The chain employs TRBV5-1 and TRBJ2-3; 8 nucleotides align to TRBD1. This CDR3 has 17 residues. Unmatched junction bases numbered 6, after V lost 0 bases and J lost 0 bases. Per the germline V gene, CDR1 is SGHRS and CDR2 is YFSETQ. The CDR3 loop is CASSLVGTGSSTDTQYF. The DNA for the CDR3 is TGCGCCAGCAGCTTGGTCGGGACAGGCTCGAGCACAGATACGCAGTATTTT.

Worth noting for this clone: Its ends do not fully match the called genes, so a read error is possible. The rearrangement uses TRBV30 and TRBJ1-1; D not resolved. CDR1 is GTSNPN and CDR2 is SVGIG in the germline V gene (reference sequence). CDR3 length equals 11 residues. This CDR3 reads CAWRYQARGIF. CDR3 bases: TGTGCCTGGAGGTACCAGGCGCGGGGTATCTTT.

The chain joins TRBV2 to TRBJ2-1, with 14 bases aligning to TRBD2. The CDR3 length is 16 residues. Germline assignment: CDR1 SNHLY and CDR2 FYNNEI. Germline trimming cut 6 bases from V and 4 bases from J; bases unmatched to any gene: 5. This CDR3 reads CASREGLAGVYNEQFF. As DNA, the CDR3 is TGTGCCAGCAGGGAGGGACTAGCGGGGGTGTACAATGAGCAGTTCTTC.

V gene TRBV2 combines with J gene TRBJ2-7; D remains unclear. The CDR3 loop spans 12 amino acids. V lost 6 bases and J 3 bases, leaving 9 bases between the germline ends. In germline, CDR1 is SNHLY, CDR2 FYNNEI. The CDR3 loop is CASSESIYEQYF. The CDR3 region has the DNA TGTGCCAGCAGCGAATCAATCTACGAGCAGTACTTC.

This clone was counted once. The chain recombines TRBV6-6 with TRBJ2-1, with D perhaps matching TRBD1 (5 bases). This CDR3 contains 16 residues. CDR1 is MNHNY, CDR2 SVGAGI, per germline (reference sequence). Trimming removed 0 bases from V and 0 bases from J, with 9 bases in between. CDR3 loop: CASSYSRQHSYNEQFF. CDR3 nucleotides: TGTGCCAGCAGTTACTCGAGACAGCACTCCTACAATGAGCAGTTCTTC.

A few counts support this clone. The rearrangement joins TRBV4-2 to TRBJ2-3; 15 nucleotides agree with TRBD2. After removal of 4 bases from V and 1 base from J, the junction contained 0 bases not matched to a gene. CDR3 length: 16 residues. CDR1 and CDR2 from the germline V gene are LGHNA and YNFKEQ. The CDR3 loop reads CASSRTSGGGTDTQYF. The CDR3 nucleotides read TGTGCCAGCAGCCGGACTAGCGGGGGGGGCACAGATACGCAGTATTTT.

Points on this clone: One end of the junction is discordant with germline, which a read error may explain. V gene TRBV7-7 combines with J gene TRBJ2-7, with 7 bases that match TRBD1. The CDR3 loop spans 13 amino acids. The germline V gene has CDR1 SSHAT and CDR2 FNYEAQ (reference sequence). CDR3: CASSLAGGAEQYF. CDR3 in DNA: TGTGCTAGCAGCTTAGCAGGGGGAGCCGAGCAGTACTTC. Filled out from reference TRBV7-7 and TRBJ2-7, the complete variable domain reads GAGVSQSPRYKVTKRGQDVTLRCDPISSHATLYWYQQALGQGPEFLTYFNYEAQPDKSGLPSDRFSAERPEGSISTLTIQRTEQRDSAMYRCASSLAGGAEQYFGPGTRLTVT.

The gene calls are TRBV7-8 and TRBJ1-4, with 7 bases lining up with TRBD1. Germline V gives CDR1 SGHVS, CDR2 FQNEAQ. The J segment lost 0 bases and the V segment lost 4 bases, leaving 5 bases of the junction unmatched. The CDR3 contains 16 residues. CDR3 loop: CASSSDRTPTNEKLFF. In DNA form, the CDR3 reads TGTGCCAGCAGCTCGGACAGGACACCAACTAATGAAAAACTGTTTTTT.

The genes are TRBV10-3 and TRBJ2-5; 8 bases are shared with TRBD2. The CDR3 totals 14 residues. Germline CDR1 is ENHRY and CDR2 is SYGVKD. Losses at the gene ends were 4 bases for V and 5 bases for J; bases not matched to a gene: 6. This CDR3 is CAISAAGGPETQYF. In DNA, the CDR3 is TGTGCCATCAGTGCGGCGGGAGGCCCGGAGACCCAGTACTTC.

With respect to this clone: The junction does not match germline at one end; this may be a read error. The chain uses TRBV30 and TRBJ2-7, with no clear D. CDR3 length equals 11 residues. Germline-derived CDR1 and CDR2 are GTSNPN and SVGIG (reference sequence). CDR3: CAWSVTGPQDF. The DNA of the CDR3 is TGTGCCTGGAGTGTAACCGGGCCCCAGGACTTC.

The chain carries TRBV7-2 and TRBJ1-6, with D hard to call. Germline V gives CDR1 SGHTA, CDR2 FQGNSA. CDR3 length: 15 amino acids. V was pared by 5 bases and J by 7 bases, with 15 bases between. The CDR3 DNA sequence: TGTGCCAGCAGCCCCCCCCGAGTAGGGAATTCACCCCTCCACTTT. Its protein product is CASSPPRVGNSPLHF.

There are a few counts of this clone. The chain is built from TRBV27 and TRBJ1-1; no firm D call. Trimming stripped 1 base from V and 8 bases from J, with 8 bases between. CDR1 is MNHEY and CDR2 is SMNVEV in the germline V gene (reference sequence). This CDR3 contains 12 residues. CDR3 nucleotide sequence: TGTGCCAGCAGTTTATGGGGTAGGGAAGCTTTCTTT. Amino acids: CASSLWGREAFF.

The V gene is TRBV15, the J gene TRBJ2-4, with a tentative D call TRBD1 (5 bases). Germline V gene lookup returns CDR1 LNHNV and CDR2 YYDKDF (reference sequence). Trimming removed 0 bases from V and 2 bases from J, with 8 bases in between. This CDR3 has 15 residues. Here the CDR3 reads CATSRDTGTKNIQYF. The CDR3 bases are TGTGCCACCAGCAGAGATACAGGAACCAAAAACATTCAGTACTTC.

The chain recombines TRBV30 with TRBJ1-2, with D unresolved. The CDR3 spans 13 residues. The V and J ends lost 3 bases and 4 bases respectively, with 12 bases between them. Germline V CDR1 and CDR2: GTSNPN, SVGIG (reference sequence). CDR3 amino acids: CAWSPGTSYGYTF. CDR3 bases: TGTGCCTGGAGCCCAGGAACTAGCTATGGCTACACCTTC.

The gene calls are TRBV19 and TRBJ2-2, with D possibly TRBD1 on 5 matching bases. V lost 5 bases and J 4 bases, leaving 8 bases between the germline ends. Germline-derived CDR1 and CDR2 are LNHDA and SQIVND (reference sequence). The CDR3 covers 13 residues. The CDR3 DNA sequence: TGTGCCAGTAGTTTCCAGGGCACCGGGGAGCTGTTTTTT. Encoded protein: CASSFQGTGELFF.

J is TRBJ2-2 and V is TRBV19; D remains ambiguous. V lost 5 bases to trimming and J lost 4 bases, with 14 bases between them. The germline CDR1 and CDR2 sequences are LNHDA and SQIVND (reference sequence). The CDR3 is made up of 15 amino acids. The chain's CDR3 is CASSPLAQLTGELFF. The CDR3, as DNA: TGTGCCAGTAGTCCTCTGGCACAGCTCACCGGGGAGCTGTTTTTT.

About this clone itself: Other DNA sequences in this sample translate to the same CDR3. V gene TRBV29-1 combines with J gene TRBJ1-1, with TRBD1 as a possible D gene (5 bases). Per germline, CDR1 SQVTM and CDR2 ANQGSEA. CDR3 length: 14 amino acids. In DNA, the CDR3 is TGCAGTGCCGCGTATGGACACTTTAACACTGAAGCTTTCTTT. Its translation: CSAAYGHFNTEAFF.

This chain joins TRBV7-6 and TRBJ2-7, with TRBD2 matching 11 bases. The ends lost 5 bases at V and 3 bases at J; junction bases unmatched: 15. The CDR3 extends over 18 amino acids. Germline-derived CDR1 and CDR2 are SGHVS and FNYEAQ. Here the CDR3 DNA reads TGTGCCAGCAGCCAAGGACTAGCGGGTGGAAGAGCCTACTACGAGCAGTACTTC. It encodes CASSQGLAGGRAYYEQYF.

This clone was observed a few times. V and J are TRBV1 and TRBJ1-2; the table's D call, TRBD1, has no DNA check behind it. TRBV1 is classified as a pseudogene. The CDR3 covers 17 residues. CDR3 in DNA: TGCACCAGCAGCCAGGCCCACTCCAAACAGGGTCGGTATGGCTACACCTTC. Protein product: CTSSQAHSKQGRYGYTF.

A single count supports this clone. V and J are TRBV4-3 and TRBJ2-3, with TRBD2 identical over 7 bases. This CDR3 region has 17 residues. Per germline, CDR1 LGHNA and CDR2 YSLEER. V shed 0 bases and J 5 bases; nucleotides not matched to a gene: 11. The CDR3 sequence is CASSQDGAGPAGDTQYF. The CDR3 DNA is TGCGCCAGCAGCCAAGATGGAGCGGGGCCCGCGGGAGATACGCAGTATTTT.

This clone was observed a handful of times. The CDR3 DNA reads TGTGCCATATCCGGGACTAGCGGCTACGAGCAGTACTTC. Amino acid sequence: CAISGTSGYEQYF. The chain combines TRBV10-3 with TRBJ2-7, with 11 bases lining up with TRBD2. There are 13 residues in the CDR3. Per germline, CDR1 ENHRY and CDR2 SYGVKD. Germline trimming cut 9 bases from V and 3 bases from J; bases unmatched to any gene: 4.

The CDR3 reads CASSKRTGGFSYEQYF. The CDR3 nucleotides are TGTGCCAGCAGTAAGCGAACAGGGGGCTTCTCCTACGAGCAGTACTTC. This chain uses TRBV27 with TRBJ2-7, with 9 bases matching TRBD1. Germline V gene data show CDR1 as MNHEY and CDR2 as SMNVEV (reference sequence). The V and J ends lost 5 bases and 0 bases, in that order; junction bases with no gene match: 8. This CDR3 has 16 amino acids.

This clone was detected once. CDR3 sequence reads: CASRAGLNNEQFF. CDR3 bases: TGTGCCAGCAGGGCGGGACTCAACAATGAGCAGTTCTTC. V and J are TRBV6-5 and TRBJ2-1, with D possibly TRBD2 on 6 matching bases. The CDR3 extends over 13 amino acids. Trimming removed 6 bases at V and 5 bases at J, with 11 bases between. The V gene's germline CDR1 is MNHEY and CDR2 SVGAGI.

This rearrangement joins TRBV30 to TRBJ1-3; possible D gene TRBD1, 6 bases. The germline CDR1 and CDR2 sequences are GTSNPN and SVGIG (reference sequence). The CDR3 length is 13 residues. V lost 5 bases and J lost 8, with 16 bases in between. The chain's CDR3 is CAWAQGHKHTIYF. The CDR3 nucleotides read TGTGCCTGGGCCCAGGGACACAAGCACACCATATATTTT.